These T cell receptor beta chains were read from a single sample in a study of cytomegalovirus exposure and HLA in healthy donors. The repertoire was sequenced with immunoSEQ multiplex PCR; TCRdb's copy has only in-frame clones and lacks some. This table has 150,000 to 200,000 clones, approximately 86% appearing once. The source material was PBMCs. Receptors originate from a woman aged 18-29 years in good health and CMV-seronegative. Both conserved end residues are part of each CDR3. The D gene is left open where the match is weak. Clone size is shown for a subset of rows, as once, few, many or a class of expanded clone.

j_gene	d_gene	abundance	v_gene	CDR3aa	CDR3nt
TRBJ2-5	TRBD2	.	TRBV2	CASSAPSRAGEETQHF	TGTGCCAGCAGTGCACCATCCCGGGCGGGAGAAGAGACCCAGCACTTC
TRBJ2-1	.	.	TRBV29-1	CSVRLGDNEQFF	TGCAGCGTTCGGCTAGGTGACAATGAGCAGTTCTTC
TRBJ2-7	TRBD2	.	TRBV7-9	CASSFASTSGLREQYF	TGTGCCAGCAGCTTTGCTTCGACTAGCGGGCTTCGCGAGCAGTACTTC
TRBJ2-2	TRBD2	.	TRBV5-1	CASSLTSGLSTGELFF	TGCGCCAGCAGCTTAACTAGCGGGTTATCCACCGGGGAGCTGTTTTTT
TRBJ2-7	TRBD2	.	TRBV6-5	CASSYSVLAGVHEQYF	TGTGCCAGCAGTTACTCGGTACTAGCGGGAGTCCACGAGCAGTACTTC
TRBJ2-5	.	few	TRBV6-1	CASFRTQYF	TGTGCCAGCTTCCGGACCCAGTACTTC
TRBJ1-2	.	.	TRBV2	CASSEGRGFGGYTF	TGTGCCAGCAGTGAGGGTAGAGGGTTCGGGGGCTACACCTTC
TRBJ2-7	.	.	TRBV5-5	CASSFTGTRIIYEQYF	TGTGCCAGCAGCTTCACCGGGACACGGATAATCTACGAGCAGTACTTC
TRBJ2-3	TRBD1	.	TRBV28	CASSLTTGTGVRDTQYF	TGTGCCAGCAGTTTAACGACCGGGACAGGGGTTAGAGATACGCAGTATTTT
TRBJ2-5	.	once	TRBV4-2	CASRDSREETQYF	TGTGCCAGCAGAGACAGCAGGGAAGAGACCCAGTACTTC
TRBJ2-1	.	.	TRBV27	CASSSGGVGEQFF	TGTGCCAGCAGCTCCGGAGGGGTCGGTGAGCAGTTCTTC
TRBJ2-7	TRBD1	.	TRBV19	CASSASTGTAYEQYF	TGTGCCAGTAGTGCCTCTACCGGGACAGCCTACGAGCAGTACTTC
TRBJ1-1	.	.	TRBV6-6	CASSFPPRGVGEAFF	TGTGCCAGCAGTTTTCCCCCTCGGGGGGTAGGTGAAGCTTTCTTT
TRBJ2-7	TRBD1	.	TRBV4-1	CASEPSRGQDEQYF	TGCGCCAGCGAACCCAGCAGGGGGCAGGACGAGCAGTACTTC
TRBJ2-3	.	.	TRBV11-3	CASSSLEGDTQYF	TGTGCCAGCAGCTCTCTGGAGGGTGATACGCAGTATTTT
TRBJ2-7	TRBD1	.	TRBV7-2	CASSLRDRGYEQYF	TGTGCCAGCAGCCTCAGGGACAGGGGCTACGAGCAGTACTTC
TRBJ2-7	.	.	TRBV21-1	CASSMPPGGRYEQYF	TGTGCCAGCAGCATGCCTCCAGGGGGCAGGTACGAGCAGTACTTC
TRBJ1-1	TRBD1	.	TRBV4-1	CASSQDRLRGRRAEAFF	TGCGCCAGCAGCCAAGATCGGTTGAGGGGGCGGAGGGCTGAAGCTTTCTTT
TRBJ2-5	TRBD2	.	TRBV30	CAWTAGGETQYF	TGTGCCTGGACGGCGGGAGGAGAGACCCAGTACTTC
TRBJ1-1	.	.	TRBV5-4	CASSPDRDTEAFF	TGTGCCAGCAGCCCGGACAGAGACACTGAAGCTTTCTTT
TRBJ1-2	.	.	TRBV15	CATSRAPDSSYTF	TGTGCCACCAGCAGAGCCCCCGACAGTTCCTACACCTTC
TRBJ2-7	.	.	TRBV28	CASSLGLWYEQYF	TGTGCCAGCAGTTTAGGGCTTTGGTACGAGCAGTACTTC
TRBJ2-5	.	.	TRBV18	CASSPPEETQYF	TGTGCCAGCTCACCACCCGAAGAGACCCAGTACTTC
TRBJ2-2	TRBD1	.	TRBV15	CATSRSPGQGYGELFF	TGTGCCACCAGCAGATCCCCGGGACAGGGATACGGGGAGCTGTTTTTT
TRBJ2-1	.	.	TRBV30	CAWMGPYSYNEQFF	TGTGCCTGGATGGGCCCGTACTCCTACAATGAGCAGTTCTTC
TRBJ1-2	.	.	TRBV27	CASSMTRDPNYGYTF	TGTGCCAGCAGTATGACCAGGGATCCCAACTATGGCTACACCTTC